One sample yielded the 24 T cell receptor beta chains listed below, sequenced in a study of T cell changes during pregnancy in multiple sclerosis. TCRdb keeps only in-frame clones here, not all; method: immunoSEQ multiplex PCR. In the table there are over 45,000 clones, about nine tenths of which are singletons. The specimen was peripheral blood, collected in the first trimester of pregnancy. These receptors were collected from a female donor in good health, enrolled as a control in a pregnancy study.

The chain has TRBV15 and TRBJ2-5; TRBD1 might be the D (6 bases). CDR1 and CDR2 (germline): LNHNV, YYDKDF (reference sequence). V lost 0 bases to trimming and J lost 5 bases, with 13 bases between them. CDR3 length equals 15 residues. The CDR3 nucleotides are TGTGCCACCAGCAGAGATTCAGGGGCTTCGGAGACCCAGTACTTC. Translated, it gives CATSRDSGASETQYF. Complete variable domain (other parts from reference TRBV15 and TRBJ2-5): DAMVIQNPRYQVTQFGKPVTLSCSQTLNHNVMYWYQQKSSQAPKLLFHYYDKDFNNEADTPDNFQSRRPNTSFCFLDIRSPGLGDTAMYLCATSRDSGASETQYFGPGTRLLVL.

Comments on this clone: An end of the junction does not agree with germline; a read error may underlie this. The rearrangement uses TRBV28 and TRBJ2-7; 7 bases line up with TRBD1. The CDR3 length is 13 residues. The V gene's germline CDR1 is MDHEN and CDR2 SYDVKM. DNA of the CDR3: TGTGCCAGCAGACATTATGGTCCAGGGGGAAGTGACTTC. Its protein product is CASRHYGPGGSDF. The full variable domain, completed using reference TRBV28 and TRBJ2-7, is DVKVTQSSRYLVKRTGEKVFLECVQDMDHENMFWYRQDPGLGLRLIYFSYDVKMKEKGDIPEGYSVSREKKERFSLILESASTNQTSMYLCASRHYGPGGSDFGPGTRLTVT.

This sequence joins TRBV28 and TRBJ2-1; maybe TRBD2 (6 bases). Germline-derived CDR1 and CDR2 are MDHEN and SYDVKM. This CDR3 has 19 amino acids. V lost 3 bases and J 3 bases, leaving 24 bases between the germline ends. The CDR3 loop is CASSFFKGWREEYYNEQFF. CDR3 DNA sequence: TGTGCCAGCAGTTTTTTTAAGGGATGGCGGGAAGAGTACTACAATGAGCAGTTCTTC.

In its sample, this clone was seen a few times. This chain uses TRBV2 with TRBJ1-5; 10 positions agree with TRBD1. This CDR3 is built from 14 residues. Trimming at V came to 7 bases and at J to 7 bases, leaving 7 bases not matched to a gene. Germline-derived CDR1 and CDR2 are SNHLY and FYNNEI. CDR3 residues: CASTGTGERQPQHF. CDR3 bases: TGTGCCAGCACCGGGACAGGGGAGAGACAGCCCCAGCATTTT.

This chain uses TRBV2 with TRBJ1-1; 9 bases agree with TRBD1. CDR1 SNHLY and CDR2 FYNNEI come from the germline V gene. This CDR3 has 17 residues. V lost 5 bases, J lost 4 bases, and 14 bases stayed unmatched. DNA of the CDR3: TGTGCCAGCAGTTACGGACAGGGGCGTCCAGGGGGCACTGAAGCTTTCTTT. It is translated as CASSYGQGRPGGTEAFF.

The gene calls are TRBV13 and TRBJ2-3, with D perhaps TRBD1 (6 bases). This CDR3 contains 13 residues. Germline assignment: CDR1 PRHDT and CDR2 FYEKMQ (reference sequence). Trimming stripped 5 bases from V and 8 bases from J, with 14 bases between. Written as DNA, the CDR3 is TGTGCCAGCAGCCCCACAGGGTTAGGTACGCAGTATTTT. Protein sequence: CASSPTGLGTQYF.

This chain uses TRBV18 with TRBJ2-7; 7 bases fit TRBD1. This CDR3 contains 15 residues. After removal of 4 bases from V and 4 bases from J, the junction contained 10 bases not matched to a gene. CDR1 KGHSH and CDR2 LQKENI come from the germline V gene. CDR3 nucleotide sequence: TGTGCCAGCTCACTACAGGGGTCCCTCTTTTACGAGCAGTACTTC. This encodes CASSLQGSLFYEQYF.

This chain joins TRBV7-2 and TRBJ2-7, with 11 nucleotides matching TRBD2. The CDR3 contains 13 residues. Per the germline V gene, CDR1 is SGHTA and CDR2 is FQGNSA. Unmatched junction bases numbered 3, after V lost 8 bases and J lost 3 bases. The CDR3 coding sequence is TGTGCCAGCCAACTAGCGGGGGACTACGAGCAGTACTTC. This gives the protein CASQLAGDYEQYF.

The chain uses TRBV4-2 and TRBJ1-1, with a possible D match to TRBD1 (6 bases). Germline V CDR1 and CDR2: LGHNA, YNFKEQ. The CDR3 length is 18 residues. Trimming removed 3 bases at V and 0 bases at J, with 20 bases between. The CDR3: CASSHRFSGGIVNTEAFF. DNA for the CDR3: TGTGCCAGCAGCCATAGGTTTTCGGGGGGCATAGTGAACACTGAAGCTTTCTTT.

This chain connects TRBV7-9 to TRBJ2-7, with a possible D match to TRBD2 (5 bases). Per germline, CDR1 SEHNR and CDR2 FQNEAQ (reference sequence). Trimming stripped 5 bases from V and 4 bases from J, with 15 bases between. The CDR3 is made up of 14 amino acids. The CDR3 coding sequence is TGTGCCAGCAGCCCTAGCACTAATAAATACGAGCAGTACTTC. This gives the protein CASSPSTNKYEQYF.

A note on this clone: This sample also contains other DNA sequences that code for the same CDR3. The rearrangement links TRBV29-1 to TRBJ2-7; D is undetermined. This CDR3 contains 11 residues. V shed 7 bases and J shed 4 bases, with 11 bases lying between them. Germline V lookup: CDR1 SQVTM, CDR2 ANQGSEA. CDR3 sequence (DNA): TGCAGCGCTGAGACTTCATACGAGCAGTACTTC. As protein: CSAETSYEQYF.

This rearrangement joins TRBV5-1 to TRBJ2-7, with TRBD2 identical over 11 bases. CDR1 and CDR2 from the germline V gene are SGHRS and YFSETQ. V lost 4 bases, J lost 1 base, and 7 bases stayed unmatched. The CDR3 is 16 residues long. The CDR3 spells CASSPGLAAGSYEQYF. CDR3 DNA sequence: TGCGCCAGCAGCCCGGGACTAGCGGCGGGATCCTACGAGCAGTACTTC. The whole variable domain, filled in from reference TRBV5-1 and TRBJ2-7, reads KAGVTQTPRYLIKTRGQQVTLSCSPISGHRSVSWYQQTPGQGLQFLFEYFSETQRNKGNFPGRFSGRQFSNSRSEMNVSTLELGDSALYLCASSPGLAAGSYEQYFGPGTRLTVT.

The chain links TRBV7-9 to TRBJ2-2; perhaps TRBD2 as D (6 bases). Germline CDR1 and CDR2: SEHNR and FQNEAQ (reference sequence). The germline V and J ends were trimmed by 5 bases and 9 bases, with 13 bases remaining between them. The CDR3 consists of 13 residues. This CDR3 is CASSPGGSRELFF. The DNA of the CDR3 is TGTGCCAGCAGCCCCGGGGGAAGCCGGGAGCTGTTTTTT.

The genes are TRBV19 and TRBJ2-7, with TRBD1 identical over 9 bases. V was clipped by 4 bases and J by 5 bases; unmatched bases: 6. The CDR3 covers 14 residues. Germline lookup yields CDR1 LNHDA and CDR2 SQIVND (reference sequence). In DNA form, the CDR3 reads TGTGCCAGTAGTAAGGGACAGGGATCCAACGAGCAGTACTTC. Protein: CASSKGQGSNEQYF.

The chain carries TRBV2 and TRBJ1-2; 8 nucleotides line up with TRBD1. Germline CDR1 is SNHLY and CDR2 is FYNNEI. With 9 bases clipped from V and 3 bases from J, the junction kept 12 bases outside the gene matches. There are 15 residues in the CDR3. CDR3 sequence: CARSITGGSDYGYTF. CDR3 DNA: TGTGCCAGATCTATTACAGGGGGATCGGACTATGGCTACACCTTC.

This chain links TRBV4-2 with TRBJ1-1; D uncertain. This CDR3 is built from 14 residues. Trimming cost V 0 bases and J 2 bases, with 7 bases left between them. CDR1 and CDR2 from the germline V gene are LGHNA and YNFKEQ. The chain's CDR3 is CASSQEALNTEAFF. DNA for the CDR3: TGTGCCAGCAGCCAAGAGGCATTAAACACTGAAGCTTTCTTT.

This chain connects TRBV10-2 to TRBJ2-1, with 14 bases matching TRBD2. Germline V gene sequence: CDR1 WSHSY, CDR2 SAAADI. The trim removed 8 bases at V and 9 bases at J, leaving 9 bases unmatched. The CDR3 has 15 amino acids. The CDR3 DNA sequence: TGCGCCAGCCGACTAGCGGGGGGGACGGGAAGTGAGCAGTTCTTC. This gives the protein CASRLAGGTGSEQFF.

The chain uses TRBV27 and TRBJ1-2; TRBD1 is a possible D gene (6 bases). In germline, CDR1 is MNHEY, CDR2 SMNVEV (reference sequence). The V end was cut by 6 bases, the J end by 8 bases, with 16 bases between. The CDR3 loop spans 13 amino acids. In nucleotides, the CDR3 is TGTGCCAGCAGGGAACAGGGAGACCACGGCTACACCTTC. It encodes CASREQGDHGYTF.

The chain employs TRBV5-6 and TRBJ2-1; perhaps TRBD2 as D (5 bases). The V and J ends lost 5 bases and 8 bases respectively, with 8 bases between them. The CDR3 is made up of 11 amino acids. The germline CDR1 and CDR2 sequences are SGHDT and YYEEEE. In DNA form, the CDR3 reads TGTGCCAGCAGACAACTAGATGAGCAGTTCTTC. Translation gives CASRQLDEQFF.

The chain uses TRBV5-8 and TRBJ2-7; the D is unclear. Germline CDR1 reads SGHTS; CDR2 reads YDEGEE. The V end was cut by 0 bases, the J end by 2 bases, with 12 bases between. CDR3 length: 15 residues. The CDR3 sequence is CASSLGNSVTYEQYF. The CDR3 DNA is TGTGCCAGCAGCTTGGGGAACAGTGTCACCTACGAGCAGTACTTC.

The chain has TRBV7-2 and TRBJ2-7; TRBD1 matches 9 bases. V trimming: 5 bases; J trimming: 3 bases; junction bases outside the gene matches: 8. CDR1 and CDR2 (germline): SGHTA, FQGNSA. The length of the CDR3 is 15 residues. CDR3 region: CASSLGQGPLYEQYF. The DNA of the CDR3 is TGTGCCAGCAGCCTCGGACAGGGGCCACTCTACGAGCAGTACTTC.

The rearrangement joins TRBV5-6 to TRBJ2-7; D perhaps matches TRBD2 (7 bases). V was shortened by 6 bases and J by 6 bases, with 19 bases between the two germline ends. Germline V gene data show CDR1 as SGHDT and CDR2 as YYEEEE. The CDR3 spans 14 residues. CDR3 in DNA: TGTGCCAGCATATCAAATGGGGGGGCAGGCGAGCAGTACTTC. It codes for CASISNGGAGEQYF.

This rearrangement joins TRBV19 to TRBJ2-3; TRBD2 is a possible D gene (6 bases). CDR1 is LNHDA, CDR2 SQIVND, per germline (reference sequence). Between the trimmed V and J ends, which lost 3 bases and 2 bases, there was a span of 9 bases. CDR3 size: 14 residues. The chain's CDR3 is CASSISSATDTQYF. The CDR3 DNA sequence: TGTGCCAGTAGTATCTCTAGCGCCACAGATACGCAGTATTTT.

The V gene is TRBV5-4, the J gene TRBJ1-1; D is undetermined. The CDR3 totals 14 residues. V lost 0 bases and J lost 3, with 9 bases in between. The germline V gene encodes CDR1 SGHNT and CDR2 YYREEE (reference sequence). CDR3 in amino acids: CASSLGREDTEAFF. CDR3 sequence (DNA): TGTGCCAGCAGCTTGGGGAGGGAGGACACTGAAGCTTTCTTT.